The clone carrying this T cell receptor (beta chain) came up many times. The entry originates in a study of T cell repertoires in cytomegalovirus infection. Trimming cost V 0 bases and J 3 bases, with 8 bases left between them. Germline V gene lookup returns CDR1 SEHNR and CDR2 FQNEAQ (reference sequence). The CDR3 runs 14 residues. Each CDR3 protein gets one entry after TCRdb re-called the reads with MiXCR. In the table there are approximately 100,000 distinct CDR3 sequences, less than 25% of which are singletons. The receptor was isolated from a human donor in good health (CMV status not recorded). Some clones in this sample may be carry-over from other donors' samples. Sequenced input: CD8+ T cells from PBMCs. J is TRBJ1-2 and V is TRBV7-9; D unclear. The CDR3 nucleotides are TGTGCCAGCAGCTTAGCGGCGAGGGACTATGGCTACACCTTC. Translated, it gives CASSLAARDYGYTF.